Below are 16 T cell receptor beta chains sequenced from a single sample in a study of blood T cell repertoires in COVID-19 (dated by TCRdb to the early 2020s). The library came from the immunoSEQ multiplex PCR assay. TCRdb took this table from immuneACCESS and kept in-frame rearrangements with V and J called. Such tables lack part of the clones; where checked against another copy, unresolved V genes explain under half of the gap, and the rest is unexplained. Counted in this sample were around 300,000 clones; around 90% of them appeared once. Of the sample, 2.2% is held by the ten largest clones. Sequencing was carried out using peripheral blood. The receptors here all came from a man aged 50 or older with acute or convalescent COVID-19.

The chain links TRBV5-4 to TRBJ1-4; D is ambiguous. Germline lookup yields CDR1 SGHNT and CDR2 YYREEE (reference sequence). Trimming pared 2 bases from V and 6 bases from J, leaving 11 bases between. This CDR3 comprises 14 residues. CDR3 in DNA: TGTGCCAGCAGCTTTTTCGGAGGCTATGAAAAACTGTTTTTT. Its translation is CASSFFGGYEKLFF.

The genes are TRBV19 and TRBJ1-2, with D perhaps TRBD1 (6 bases). The germline V and J ends were trimmed by 3 bases and 2 bases, with 10 bases remaining between them. Germline CDR1 LNHDA, CDR2 SQIVND (reference sequence). This CDR3 comprises 14 residues. The CDR3 DNA reads as TGTGCCAGTAGTATCGTCAGGGGAAACTATGGCTACACCTTC. Amino acid sequence: CASSIVRGNYGYTF.

This clone was seen a few times. V is TRBV10-1 and J is TRBJ2-2; 7 bases fit TRBD2. The germline gives CDR1 WNHNN, CDR2 SYGVQD (reference sequence). The CDR3 runs to 13 residues. Losses at the gene ends were 10 bases for V and 4 bases for J; bases not matched to a gene: 6. CDR3 residues: CATSTSPTGELFF. In nucleotides, the CDR3 is TGCGCCACCTCGACTAGCCCCACCGGGGAGCTGTTTTTT.

The chain combines TRBV5-1 with TRBJ1-4; a weak D match, TRBD1 (6 bases). Germline V gene sequence: CDR1 SGHRS, CDR2 YFSETQ. The length of the CDR3 is 17 residues. Trimming removed 7 bases from V and 7 bases from J, with 26 bases in between. The CDR3 is CASSETGRVSLGEKLFF. CDR3 sequence (DNA): TGCGCCAGCTCAGAGACAGGCCGAGTCTCCTTGGGTGAAAAACTGTTTTTT.

The chain links TRBV20-1 to TRBJ1-1; D gene unclear. Germline loops: CDR1 DFQATT, CDR2 SNEGSKA (reference sequence). CDR3 size: 11 residues. Trimming shortened V by 5 bases and J by 7 bases, and 11 bases separated the two germline ends. CDR3 in DNA: TGCAGTGCTTCATCAGGTCATGAAGCTTTCTTT. This sequence encodes CSASSGHEAFF.

The chain couples TRBV18 to TRBJ2-7, with 9 nucleotides matching TRBD1. Germline V gene lookup returns CDR1 KGHSH and CDR2 LQKENI. The length of the CDR3 is 13 residues. The junction had 1 base not matched to a gene; V was cut back by 3 bases and J by 4 bases. The DNA of the CDR3 is TGTGCCAGCTCACCGGGGACAGGGTACGAGCAGTACTTC. This translates into CASSPGTGYEQYF. Full variable domain (outside the CDR3, taken from reference TRBV18 and TRBJ2-7): NAGVMQNPRHLVRRRGQEARLRCSPMKGHSHVYWYRQLPEEGLKFMVYLQKENIIDESGMPKERFSAEFPKEGPSILRIQQVVRGDSAAYFCASSPGTGYEQYFGPGTRLTVT.

The rearrangement links TRBV7-9 to TRBJ2-6; possibly TRBD2 for D (5 bases). Germline loops: CDR1 SEHNR, CDR2 FQNEAQ (reference sequence). The V end lost 3 bases, the J end lost 0 bases, and 9 bases lay between the germline ends. The CDR3 covers 16 residues. The CDR3 is CASSLPGDSGANVLTF. For the CDR3, the DNA is TGTGCCAGCAGCTTGCCCGGGGACTCTGGGGCCAACGTCCTGACTTTC.

This rearrangement joins TRBV10-2 to TRBJ1-5; weak D call: TRBD1 (5 bases). Germline assignment: CDR1 WSHSY and CDR2 SAAADI. Trimming left V 4 bases short and J 7 bases short, with 11 bases between. The CDR3 totals 13 residues. CDR3 in amino acids: CASSGQGTQPQHF. CDR3 sequence (DNA): TGCGCCAGCAGTGGTCAGGGCACCCAGCCCCAGCATTTT.

Note on this clone: Different DNA sequences within this sample yield the same CDR3. This rearrangement joins TRBV30 to TRBJ1-2; 7 positions match TRBD1. Germline CDR1 reads GTSNPN; CDR2 reads SVGIG (reference sequence). This CDR3 has 13 residues. With 1 base clipped from V and 2 bases from J, the junction kept 1 base outside the gene matches. The CDR3 DNA follows: TGTGCCTGGAGTGAGGGGGCCAACTATGGCTACACCTTC. This sequence encodes CAWSEGANYGYTF.

The chain links TRBV19 to TRBJ2-7, with 7 bases lining up with TRBD2. Trimming cost V 6 bases and J 3 bases; bases outside gene matches: 11. This CDR3 has 15 residues. Germline CDR1 LNHDA, CDR2 SQIVND (reference sequence). For the CDR3, the DNA is TGTGCCAGTAGAGGCGGGGGTTCCCCAAACTACGAGCAGTACTTC. Its translation: CASRGGGSPNYEQYF. Supplemented by reference TRBV19 and TRBJ2-7, the full variable domain reads DGGITQSPKYLFRKEGQNVTLSCEQNLNHDAMYWYRQDPGQGLRLIYYSQIVNDFQKGDIAEGYSVSREKKESFPLTVTSAQKNPTAFYLCASRGGGSPNYEQYFGPGTRLTVT.

This clone has only a few counts. In DNA form, the CDR3 reads TGTGCCAGCAGCGTAAAGTCTGGGGTCTTTATCGATCTAGCGGGGCTGGATACGCAGTATTTT. This gives the protein CASSVKSGVFIDLAGLDTQYF. The V and J genes are TRBV9 and TRBJ2-3; 9 bases map to TRBD2. The V gene's germline CDR1 is SGDLS and CDR2 YYNGEE. Germline trimming cut 1 base from V and 6 bases from J; bases unmatched to any gene: 24. This CDR3 is 21 amino acids long. Drawing the rest from reference TRBV9 and TRBJ2-3, the complete variable domain is DSGVTQTPKHLITATGQRVTLRCSPRSGDLSVYWYQQSLDQGLQFLIQYYNGEERAKGNILERFSAQQFPDLHSELNLSSLELGDSALYFCASSVKSGVFIDLAGLDTQYFGPGTRLTVL.

CDR3 nucleotide sequence: TGTGCCAGCACCTCACTAGCGGGGGGGGATACGCAGTATTTT. The encoded protein is CASTSLAGGDTQYF. The chain joins TRBV28 to TRBJ2-3; 13 nucleotides agree with TRBD2. V shed 7 bases and J 6 bases; nucleotides not matched to a gene: 4. CDR3 length equals 14 residues. Germline V lookup: CDR1 MDHEN, CDR2 SYDVKM.

This sequence joins TRBV18 and TRBJ2-7, with 9 nucleotides matching TRBD2. The CDR3 is made up of 16 amino acids. The trim removed 3 bases at V and 5 bases at J, leaving 11 bases unmatched. The germline gives CDR1 KGHSH, CDR2 LQKENI. CDR3 sequence: CASSPAGGRLADEQYF. The CDR3 DNA is TGTGCCAGCTCACCCGCGGGGGGGCGCCTCGCGGACGAGCAGTACTTC.

V and J are TRBV7-9 and TRBJ2-7, with TRBD2 as a possible D gene (6 bases). Per the germline V gene, CDR1 is SEHNR and CDR2 is FQNEAQ (reference sequence). V was trimmed by 3 bases and J by 6 bases, leaving 12 bases between them. CDR3 length: 13 residues. The CDR3 here is CASSFGGIGEQYF. The DNA for the CDR3 is TGTGCCAGCAGCTTCGGAGGGATCGGCGAGCAGTACTTC.

This chain links TRBV6-5 with TRBJ1-6; 7 positions match TRBD1. Per germline, CDR1 MNHEY and CDR2 SVGAGI. Trimming removed 7 bases from V and 12 bases from J; junction bases left unmatched: 12. This CDR3 is built from 14 residues. In DNA, the CDR3 is TGTGCCAGCACCCAAGGGGGCTTTGGGGGACCCCTCCACTTT. Amino acids: CASTQGGFGGPLHF.

The V and J genes are TRBV2 and TRBJ1-5; TRBD1 agrees at 7 bases. Unmatched junction bases numbered 3, after V lost 4 bases and J lost 12 bases. This CDR3 contains 11 residues. In germline, CDR1 is SNHLY, CDR2 FYNNEI. CDR3 bases: TGTGCCAGCAGTGGAGACAGGGACCAGCATTTT. Translated: CASSGDRDQHF.